The 28 T cell receptor beta chains below were found in one sample sequenced in a study of blood T cell repertoires in COVID-19 (dated by TCRdb to between 2020 and 2021). Library generation was performed with the immunoSEQ multiplex PCR assay. As stored in TCRdb, this immuneACCESS dataset retains in-frame rearrangements with V and J assigned. A fraction of the clones does not appear; measured against another copy, unresolved V genes explain less than half of the discrepancy, and the remainder lacks a known reason. The sample yields roughly 150,000 clones; around four fifths were counted once. The leading ten clones occupy 6% of the sample. The sequenced sample was PBMCs or T cells enriched from blood (not recorded which). These receptors originate from a woman in her forties or fifties who had recovered from COVID-19.

The rearrangement uses TRBV28 and TRBJ1-4; TRBD1 is a possible D gene (5 bases). V gave up 7 bases and J gave up 9 bases, with 18 bases separating them. Germline V gives CDR1 MDHEN, CDR2 SYDVKM. The CDR3 extends over 14 amino acids. The CDR3 coding sequence is TGTGCCAGCACTGCGGGGGGTGGTACACAAAAACTGTTTTTT. Translation gives CASTAGGGTQKLFF.

This rearrangement joins TRBV9 to TRBJ1-6, with 7 bases identical to TRBD1. J was trimmed by 6 bases and V by 7 bases; bases with no gene match: 4. Germline V CDR1 and CDR2: SGDLS, YYNGEE. The length of the CDR3 is 13 residues. CDR3 sequence (DNA): TGTGCCAGCGGCCGGGACAGTAATTCACCCCTCCACTTT. This gives the protein CASGRDSNSPLHF.

The chain recombines TRBV5-4 with TRBJ2-3, with a possible D match to TRBD1 (5 bases). The CDR3 has 15 residues. V shed 0 bases and J shed 2 bases, with 10 bases lying between them. Germline loops: CDR1 SGHNT, CDR2 YYREEE (reference sequence). The CDR3: CASSLGGRDTDTQYF. CDR3 nucleotide sequence: TGTGCCAGCAGCTTGGGAGGCAGGGACACAGATACGCAGTATTTT.

The V gene is TRBV10-1, the J gene TRBJ1-1; no clear D. Germline V gene lookup returns CDR1 WNHNN and CDR2 SYGVQD (reference sequence). The CDR3 spans 13 residues. Trimming removed 5 bases at V and 5 bases at J, with 12 bases between. CDR3 coding DNA: TGCGCCAGCAGTCTAACTCCGGGGACTGAAGCTTTCTTT. This translates into CASSLTPGTEAFF.

The chain employs TRBV3-1 (or the pseudogene TRBV3-2) and TRBJ1-5; 10 bases agree with TRBD1. The CDR3 length is 16 residues. Germline V gene lookup returns CDR1 LGHDT and CDR2 YNNKEL (reference sequence). With 1 base clipped from V and 4 bases from J, the junction kept 4 bases outside the gene matches. The chain's CDR3 is CASSQAGTGVNQPQHF. The CDR3 bases are TGTGCCAGCAGCCAAGCCGGGACAGGGGTTAATCAGCCCCAGCATTTT.

The chain carries TRBV7-3 and TRBJ2-2; D remains ambiguous. The ends were cut back, 2 bases at V and 5 bases at J, with 9 bases in the middle. Germline lookup yields CDR1 SGHTA and CDR2 FQGTGA. The CDR3 spans 14 residues. The CDR3 coding sequence is TGTGCCAGCAGCTTAGGCTCCGTGACCGGGGAGCTGTTTTTT. Amino acid sequence: CASSLGSVTGELFF.

The chain recombines TRBV7-3 with TRBJ1-1; D uncertain. CDR1 and CDR2 (germline): SGHTA, FQGTGA. This CDR3 is 13 amino acids long. The ends were cut back, 8 bases at V and 1 base at J, with 11 bases in the middle. The CDR3 bases are TGTGCCAGCTCTGGGCAGCCGAACACTGAAGCTTTCTTT. This encodes CASSGQPNTEAFF.

The chain uses TRBV11-2 and TRBJ2-1; 11 bases fit TRBD1. CDR3 length equals 18 residues. V trimming: 5 bases; J trimming: 6 bases; junction bases outside the gene matches: 15. Per the germline V gene, CDR1 is SGHAT and CDR2 is FQNNGV. The CDR3 spells CASSLYPSGTGGFNEQFF. Written as DNA, the CDR3 is TGTGCCAGCAGCCTATACCCCTCCGGGACAGGGGGTTTCAATGAGCAGTTCTTC. Filled out from reference TRBV11-2 and TRBJ2-1, the complete variable domain reads EAGVAQSPRYKIIEKRQSVAFWCNPISGHATLYWYQQILGQGPKLLIQFQNNGVVDDSQLPKDRFSAERLKGVDSTLKIQPAKLEDSAVYLCASSLYPSGTGGFNEQFFGPGTRLTVL.

The V gene is TRBV18, the J gene TRBJ1-6, with D possibly being TRBD1 (5 bases). Germline V CDR1 and CDR2: KGHSH, LQKENI. This CDR3 comprises 16 residues. V was cut by 3 bases and J by 10 bases, with 19 bases left in between. Written as DNA, the CDR3 is TGTGCCAGCTCACCCCAGGGAGGGGCGAGCAGATCACCCCTCCACTTT. Its translation is CASSPQGGASRSPLHF.

The rearrangement joins TRBV28 to TRBJ1-4; D is unclear. CDR3 length: 15 amino acids. Germline-derived CDR1 and CDR2 are MDHEN and SYDVKM. V was pared by 6 bases and J by 8 bases, with 19 bases between. The CDR3, as DNA: TGTGCCAGCAGCCCGGGTAGCCTAAGTGGGGAAAAACTGTTTTTT. This encodes CASSPGSLSGEKLFF. Supplemented by reference TRBV28 and TRBJ1-4, the full variable domain reads DVKVTQSSRYLVKRTGEKVFLECVQDMDHENMFWYRQDPGLGLRLIYFSYDVKMKEKGDIPEGYSVSREKKERFSLILESASTNQTSMYLCASSPGSLSGEKLFFGSGTQLSVL.

The chain is built from TRBV5-1 and TRBJ1-1; the D is unclear. Germline CDR1 and CDR2: SGHRS and YFSETQ. The CDR3 loop spans 14 amino acids. Trimming pared 0 bases from V and 1 base from J, leaving 7 bases between. CDR3 protein: CASSLDTRNTEAFF. As DNA, the CDR3 is TGCGCCAGCAGCTTGGACACCCGGAACACTGAAGCTTTCTTT.

V usage is TRBV7-7 and J usage is TRBJ1-3; D gene uncertain. Germline loops: CDR1 SSHAT, CDR2 FNYEAQ (reference sequence). CDR3 length: 14 amino acids. Trimming took 6 bases from V and 0 from J, leaving 9 bases between them. The CDR3 region has the DNA TGTGCCAGCAGTCGAGGATTCTCTGGAAACACCATATATTTT. Translation gives CASSRGFSGNTIYF.

This sequence joins TRBV4-1 and TRBJ2-3; D ambiguous. Trimming left V 1 base short and J 2 bases short, with 7 bases between. CDR1 is MGHRA and CDR2 is YSYEKL in the germline V gene. CDR3 length: 14 residues. The CDR3 spells CASSQAVTTDTQYF. The CDR3 DNA follows: TGCGCCAGCAGCCAAGCGGTTACCACAGATACGCAGTATTTT.

The chain joins TRBV25-1 to TRBJ2-1; 8 positions agree with TRBD1. V lost 6 bases and J lost 10; bases outside the gene matches: 14. The V gene's germline CDR1 is MGHDK and CDR2 SYGVNS. This CDR3 has 15 residues. The CDR3 DNA reads TGTGCCAGCAGCAGGGGGCCTGGGTTCTCACCCGAGCAGTTCTTC. Its protein is CASSRGPGFSPEQFF.

About this clone: Relative to the germline gene, one junction end is altered; a read error may explain this. This chain links TRBV28 with TRBJ2-7; TRBD1 matches 7 bases. This CDR3 region has 15 residues. Germline V gene data show CDR1 as MDHEN and CDR2 as SYDVKM. CDR3 sequence: CASILGAGGRYEQYF. The CDR3 coding sequence is TGTGCCAGCATTTTAGGGGCAGGGGGTAGGTACGAGCAGTACTTC.

This clone was observed many times. Other DNA sequences in the sample encode the same CDR3. This chain connects TRBV7-9 to TRBJ2-1, with 9 bases lining up with TRBD2. The CDR3 extends over 16 amino acids. Trimming removed 0 bases from V and 2 bases from J; junction bases left unmatched: 2. CDR1 and CDR2 from the germline V gene are SEHNR and FQNEAQ (reference sequence). DNA for the CDR3: TGTGCCAGCAGCTTAGCGTTAGCGGGGGCCTACAATGAGCAGTTCTTC. Residues: CASSLALAGAYNEQFF.

J is TRBJ1-2 and V is TRBV11-2, with D tentatively TRBD1 (5 bases). There are 14 residues in the CDR3. Trimming stripped 7 bases from V and 6 bases from J, with 18 bases between. Germline V gene lookup returns CDR1 SGHAT and CDR2 FQNNGV. In DNA, the CDR3 is TGTGCCAGCAACTCAGGGTTCTACTCTGATGGCTACACCTTC. Protein sequence: CASNSGFYSDGYTF.

The chain links TRBV11-3 to TRBJ2-3; 9 bases map to TRBD1. With V trimmed by 5 bases and J by 0 bases, 9 bases remained unmatched. The CDR3 spans 17 residues. CDR1 and CDR2 from the germline V gene are SGHNT and YENEEA. The CDR3 protein is CASSRRLGQGSTDTQYF. In DNA, the CDR3 is TGTGCCAGCAGCCGTCGGTTGGGACAGGGTAGCACAGATACGCAGTATTTT.

V gene TRBV19 combines with J gene TRBJ1-1, with a weak D call TRBD1 (6 bases). Germline V lookup: CDR1 LNHDA, CDR2 SQIVND (reference sequence). The V end lost 3 bases, the J end lost 4 bases, and 12 bases lay between the germline ends. CDR3 size: 14 residues. The CDR3 coding sequence is TGTGCCAGTAGTATGGGTCAGGGGTCCACTGAAGCTTTCTTT. It translates to CASSMGQGSTEAFF. The full variable domain, with the rest looked up from reference TRBV19 and TRBJ1-1, is DGGITQSPKYLFRKEGQNVTLSCEQNLNHDAMYWYRQDPGQGLRLIYYSQIVNDFQKGDIAEGYSVSREKKESFPLTVTSAQKNPTAFYLCASSMGQGSTEAFFGQGTRLTVV.

This clone was counted a few times. The chain has TRBV7-8 and TRBJ1-3, with TRBD1 identical over 7 bases. V shed 0 bases, J shed 2 bases, and the junction held 1 base outside the gene matches. Germline loops: CDR1 SGHVS, CDR2 FQNEAQ. The CDR3 length is 15 residues. The CDR3 bases are TGTGCCAGCAGCTTAGCGACAGGGACTGGAAACACCATATATTTT. The encoded protein is CASSLATGTGNTIYF.

The chain joins TRBV3-1 (or the pseudogene TRBV3-2) to TRBJ2-3; D unclear. Trimming took 4 bases from V and 2 from J, leaving 7 bases between them. There are 13 residues in the CDR3. CDR1 and CDR2 (germline): LGHDT, YNNKEL (reference sequence). The CDR3 here is CASSPEFTDTQYF. The CDR3 DNA follows: TGTGCCAGCAGCCCGGAGTTCACAGATACGCAGTATTTT.

This clone was counted a single time. CDR3 amino acids: CASSEEGQGNTGELFF. For the CDR3, the DNA is TGTGCCAGCAGTGAAGAGGGACAGGGAAACACCGGGGAGCTGTTTTTT. V gene TRBV2 combines with J gene TRBJ2-2, with 9 nucleotides matching TRBD1. Germline V CDR1 and CDR2: SNHLY, FYNNEI. The CDR3 has 16 residues. Germline trimming cut 1 base from V and 2 bases from J; bases unmatched to any gene: 2.

The V gene is TRBV24-1, the J gene TRBJ2-2; TRBD1 matches 7 bases. Germline trimming cut 4 bases from V and 5 bases from J; bases unmatched to any gene: 9. Looked up from germline, CDR1 is KGHDR and CDR2 is SFDVKD. There are 16 residues in the CDR3. The CDR3 nucleotides are TGTGCCACCAGTGAGACAGGGAACGTTTGGACCGGGGAGCTGTTTTTT. Translating it yields CATSETGNVWTGELFF.

The J gene is TRBJ2-1, the V gene TRBV28; the D gene is possibly TRBD2 (5 bases). V lost 5 bases to trimming and J lost 9 bases, with 17 bases between them. CDR1 MDHEN and CDR2 SYDVKM come from the germline V gene. CDR3 size: 14 residues. The CDR3 here is CASSPSFGVREQFF. Here the CDR3 DNA reads TGTGCCAGCAGTCCCTCTTTCGGGGTACGTGAGCAGTTCTTC.

The chain recombines TRBV6-6 with TRBJ2-3; 7 nucleotides match TRBD2. Trimming took 5 bases from V and 6 from J; bases not matched to a gene: 2. The CDR3 runs 12 residues. CDR1 MNHNY and CDR2 SVGAGI come from the germline V gene (reference sequence). The CDR3: CASSPGGDTQYF. DNA of the CDR3: TGTGCCAGCAGTCCCGGGGGGGATACGCAGTATTTT.

The V call is TRBV5-5, the J call TRBJ1-4; TRBD1 aligns across 10 bases. CDR3 size: 16 residues. V shed 4 bases and J 6 bases; nucleotides not matched to a gene: 9. The germline V gene encodes CDR1 SGHKS and CDR2 YYEKEE (reference sequence). The CDR3 here is CASSLRRGTGDEKLFF. CDR3 sequence (DNA): TGTGCCAGCAGCCTCCGTCGCGGGACAGGGGATGAAAAACTGTTTTTT.

The gene calls are TRBV3-1 (or the pseudogene TRBV3-2) and TRBJ1-2, with no clear D. V lost 4 bases and J lost 2, with 11 bases in between. CDR3 length: 14 residues. The germline V gene encodes CDR1 LGHDT and CDR2 YNNKEL (reference sequence). CDR3 nucleotide sequence: TGTGCCAGCAGCCTACCACAGCAAAACTATGGCTACACCTTC. Translation: CASSLPQQNYGYTF.

This clone was observed once. The CDR3: CASSLAGLGGNTEAFF. In DNA form, the CDR3 reads TGCGCCAGCAGCTTGGCGGGGTTAGGGGGAAACACTGAAGCTTTCTTT. V and J are TRBV5-1 and TRBJ1-1; TRBD1 is a possible D gene (6 bases). Germline values: CDR1 SGHRS, CDR2 YFSETQ. This CDR3 spans 16 amino acids. Between the trimmed V and J ends, which lost 0 bases and 2 bases, there was a span of 14 bases.